The entry that follows covers one T cell receptor beta chain sequence. This entry is derived from a study of OX40 agonist ivuxolimab in advanced cancers. As for the study in general: Those enrolled were approximately 83% male, with a mean age of 60 years and ages from roughly 23 to 79.

V trimming: 5 bases; J trimming: 5 bases; junction bases outside the gene matches: 11. CDR1 is MDHEN, CDR2 SYDVKM, per germline. This CDR3 is 15 amino acids long. Blood sampling took place at baseline, cycle 4 day 1, and cycle 7 day 1. Generated by immunoSEQ multiplex PCR, the TCRdb table keeps only in-frame clones and is missing some. In the table there are roughly 67,000 clones, around 83% of which are singletons. This receptor was obtained from an adult with an advanced solid tumor such as melanoma, head and neck, liver or kidney cancer. V usage is TRBV28 and J usage is TRBJ2-7; 8 bases agree with TRBD1. The input for sequencing was CD4+ or CD8+ T cells sorted from blood, taken in a trial of the OX40 agonist ivuxolimab. The DNA for the CDR3 is TGTGCCAGCAGTCCCCCCCAGGGGGCCGCGGACGAGCAGTACTTC. Its protein is CASSPPQGAADEQYF.